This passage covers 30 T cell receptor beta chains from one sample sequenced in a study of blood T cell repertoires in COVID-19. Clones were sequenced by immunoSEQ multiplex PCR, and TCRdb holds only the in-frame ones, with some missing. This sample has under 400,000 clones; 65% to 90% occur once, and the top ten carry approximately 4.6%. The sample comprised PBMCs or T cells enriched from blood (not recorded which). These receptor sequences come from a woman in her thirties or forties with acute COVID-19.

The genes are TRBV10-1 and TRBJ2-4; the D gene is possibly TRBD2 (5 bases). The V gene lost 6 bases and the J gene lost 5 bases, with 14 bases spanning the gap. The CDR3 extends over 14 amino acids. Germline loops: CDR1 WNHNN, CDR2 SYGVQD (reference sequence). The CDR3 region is CASRIGEIQNIQYF. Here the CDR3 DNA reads TGCGCCAGCAGGATCGGGGAGATCCAAAACATTCAGTACTTC.

The CDR3 spells CASGPTGAGADTQYF. DNA for the CDR3: TGTGCCAGCGGACCGACAGGGGCCGGCGCAGATACGCAGTATTTT. The rearrangement links TRBV25-1 to TRBJ2-3, with TRBD1 matching 8 bases. This CDR3 comprises 15 residues. Trimming at V came to 8 bases and at J to 4 bases, leaving 11 bases not matched to a gene. In germline, CDR1 is MGHDK, CDR2 SYGVNS.

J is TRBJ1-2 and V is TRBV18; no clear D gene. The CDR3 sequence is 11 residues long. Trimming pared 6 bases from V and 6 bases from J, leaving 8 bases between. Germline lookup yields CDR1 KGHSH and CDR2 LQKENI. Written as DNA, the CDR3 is TGTGCCAGCTCTCTCCGGGATGGCTACACCTTC. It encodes CASSLRDGYTF.

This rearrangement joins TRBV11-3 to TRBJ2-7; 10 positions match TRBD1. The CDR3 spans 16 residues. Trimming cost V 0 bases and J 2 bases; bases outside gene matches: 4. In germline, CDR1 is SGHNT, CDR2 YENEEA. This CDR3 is CASSLDPGQGTYEQYF. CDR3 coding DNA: TGTGCCAGCAGCTTAGATCCGGGACAGGGGACCTACGAGCAGTACTTC.

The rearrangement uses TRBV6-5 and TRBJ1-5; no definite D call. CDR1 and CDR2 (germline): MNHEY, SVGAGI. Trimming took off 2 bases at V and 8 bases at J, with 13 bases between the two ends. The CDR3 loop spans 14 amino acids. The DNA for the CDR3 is TGTGCCAGCAGTTACAGAGGATTAGAGGAGCCCCAGCATTTT. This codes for CASSYRGLEEPQHF.

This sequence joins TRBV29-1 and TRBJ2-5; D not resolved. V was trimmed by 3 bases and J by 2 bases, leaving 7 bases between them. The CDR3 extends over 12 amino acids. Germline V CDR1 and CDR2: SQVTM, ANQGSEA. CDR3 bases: TGCAGCGTTGATGACTCGCAAGAGACCCAGTACTTC. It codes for CSVDDSQETQYF.

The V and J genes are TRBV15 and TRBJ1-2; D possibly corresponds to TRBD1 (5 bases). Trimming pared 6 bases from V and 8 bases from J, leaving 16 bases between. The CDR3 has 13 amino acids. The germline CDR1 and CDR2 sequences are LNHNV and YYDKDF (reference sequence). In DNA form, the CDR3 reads TGTGCCACCAGTTCCTCAGGGCTTGGGGGCTACACCTTC. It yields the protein CATSSSGLGGYTF.

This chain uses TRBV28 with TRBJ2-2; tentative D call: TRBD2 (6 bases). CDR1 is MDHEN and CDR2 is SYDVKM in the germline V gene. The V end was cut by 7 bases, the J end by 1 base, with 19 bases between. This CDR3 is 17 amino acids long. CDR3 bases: TGTGCCAGCAACTCCCCTCGGGGTAGCGGGAACACCGGGGAGCTGTTTTTT. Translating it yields CASNSPRGSGNTGELFF. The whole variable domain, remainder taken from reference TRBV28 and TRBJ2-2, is DVKVTQSSRYLVKRTGEKVFLECVQDMDHENMFWYRQDPGLGLRLIYFSYDVKMKEKGDIPEGYSVSREKKERFSLILESASTNQTSMYLCASNSPRGSGNTGELFFGEGSRLTVL.

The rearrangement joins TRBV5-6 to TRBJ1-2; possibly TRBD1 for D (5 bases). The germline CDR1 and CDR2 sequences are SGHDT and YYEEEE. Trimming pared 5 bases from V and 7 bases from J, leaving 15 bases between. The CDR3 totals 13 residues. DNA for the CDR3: TGTGCCAGCAGTTTTCAGGGATACGGTGGCTACACCTTC. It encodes CASSFQGYGGYTF.

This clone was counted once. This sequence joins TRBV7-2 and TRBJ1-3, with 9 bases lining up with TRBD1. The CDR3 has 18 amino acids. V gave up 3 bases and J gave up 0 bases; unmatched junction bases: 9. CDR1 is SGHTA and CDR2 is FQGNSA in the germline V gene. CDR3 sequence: CASSFLGTGYSSGNTIYF. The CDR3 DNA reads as TGTGCCAGCAGCTTTCTCGGGACAGGGTACAGCTCTGGAAACACCATATATTTT.

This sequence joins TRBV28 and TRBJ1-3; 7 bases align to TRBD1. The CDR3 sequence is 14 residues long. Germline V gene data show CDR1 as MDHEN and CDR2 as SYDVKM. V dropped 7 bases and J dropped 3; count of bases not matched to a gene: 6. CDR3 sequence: CASTPGGSGNTIYF. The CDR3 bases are TGTGCCAGCACGCCAGGGGGTAGTGGAAACACCATATATTTT. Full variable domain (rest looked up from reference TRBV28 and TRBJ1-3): DVKVTQSSRYLVKRTGEKVFLECVQDMDHENMFWYRQDPGLGLRLIYFSYDVKMKEKGDIPEGYSVSREKKERFSLILESASTNQTSMYLCASTPGGSGNTIYFGEGSWLTVV.

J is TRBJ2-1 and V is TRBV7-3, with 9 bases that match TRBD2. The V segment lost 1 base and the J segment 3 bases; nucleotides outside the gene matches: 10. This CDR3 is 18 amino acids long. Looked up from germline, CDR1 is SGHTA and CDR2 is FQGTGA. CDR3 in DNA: TGTGCCAGCAGCTTAAGGTCCCCCCAACTAGCGGGCTACAATGAGCAGTTCTTC. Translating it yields CASSLRSPQLAGYNEQFF.

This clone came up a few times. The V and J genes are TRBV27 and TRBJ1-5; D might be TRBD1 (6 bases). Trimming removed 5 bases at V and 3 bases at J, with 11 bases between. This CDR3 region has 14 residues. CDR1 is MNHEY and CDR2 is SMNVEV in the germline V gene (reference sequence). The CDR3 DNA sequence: TGTGCCAGCAGTCATAGGGGGTACAATCAGCCCCAGCATTTT. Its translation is CASSHRGYNQPQHF.

CDR3 loop: CSASRGTSGYNEQFF. The CDR3 DNA follows: TGCAGTGCTAGTCGGGGGACTAGCGGATACAATGAGCAGTTCTTC. The gene calls are TRBV20-1 and TRBJ2-1, with 11 positions matching TRBD2. Germline V gene sequence: CDR1 DFQATT, CDR2 SNEGSKA (reference sequence). There are 15 residues in the CDR3. Germline trimming cut 3 bases from V and 4 bases from J; bases unmatched to any gene: 5.

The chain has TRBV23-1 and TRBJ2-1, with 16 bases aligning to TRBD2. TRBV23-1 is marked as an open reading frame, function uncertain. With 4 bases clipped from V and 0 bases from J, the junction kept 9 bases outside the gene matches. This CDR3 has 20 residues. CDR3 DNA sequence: TGCGCCAGCAGTCCTCGGGGACTAGCGGGGGGGCCGAGCTCCTACAATGAGCAGTTCTTC. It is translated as CASSPRGLAGGPSSYNEQFF.

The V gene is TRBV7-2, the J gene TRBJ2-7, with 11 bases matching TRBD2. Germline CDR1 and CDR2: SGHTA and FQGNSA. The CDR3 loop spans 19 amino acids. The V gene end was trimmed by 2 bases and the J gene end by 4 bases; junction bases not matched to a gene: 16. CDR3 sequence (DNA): TGTGCCAGCAGCTTAAATTTAGCGGGAGGGCCGCAGCTTGGGTACGAGCAGTACTTC. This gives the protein CASSLNLAGGPQLGYEQYF.

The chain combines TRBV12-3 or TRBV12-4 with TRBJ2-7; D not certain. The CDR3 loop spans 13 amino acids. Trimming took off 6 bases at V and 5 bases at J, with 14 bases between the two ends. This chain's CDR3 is CASSSRPPDEQYF. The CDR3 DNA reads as TGTGCCAGCAGCTCTAGGCCCCCGGACGAGCAGTACTTC.

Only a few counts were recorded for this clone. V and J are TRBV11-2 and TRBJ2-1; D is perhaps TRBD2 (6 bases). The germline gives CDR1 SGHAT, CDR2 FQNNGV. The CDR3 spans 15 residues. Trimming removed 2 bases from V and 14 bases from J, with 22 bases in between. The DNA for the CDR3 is TGTGCCAGCAGCTTACGAGGGGCGAGGGGAGGTCCCGAGTTCTTC. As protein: CASSLRGARGGPEFF.

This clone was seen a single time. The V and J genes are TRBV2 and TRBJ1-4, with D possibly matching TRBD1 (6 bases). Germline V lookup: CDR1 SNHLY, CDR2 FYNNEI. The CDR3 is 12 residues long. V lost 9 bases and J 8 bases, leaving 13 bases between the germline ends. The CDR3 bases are TGTGCCAGTAGGTCAGGGGTAGAAAAACTGTTTTTT. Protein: CASRSGVEKLFF.

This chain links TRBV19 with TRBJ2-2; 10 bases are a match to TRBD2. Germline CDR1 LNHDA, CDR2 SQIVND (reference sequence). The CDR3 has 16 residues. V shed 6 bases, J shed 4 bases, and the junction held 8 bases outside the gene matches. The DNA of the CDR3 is TGTGCCAGTAGAAGCGGGGGGGCCTCGGGCACCGGGGAGCTGTTTTTT. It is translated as CASRSGGASGTGELFF.

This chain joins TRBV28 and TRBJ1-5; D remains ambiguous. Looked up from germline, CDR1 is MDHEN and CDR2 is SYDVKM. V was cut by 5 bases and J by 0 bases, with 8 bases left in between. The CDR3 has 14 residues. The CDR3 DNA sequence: TGTGCCAGCAGTCGACGACTTAGCAATCAGCCCCAGCATTTT. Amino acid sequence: CASSRRLSNQPQHF.

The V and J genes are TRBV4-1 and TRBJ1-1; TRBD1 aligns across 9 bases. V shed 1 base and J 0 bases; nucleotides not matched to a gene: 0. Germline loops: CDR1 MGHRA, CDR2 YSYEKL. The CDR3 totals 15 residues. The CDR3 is CASSQGTGVNTEAFF. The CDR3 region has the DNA TGCGCCAGCAGCCAAGGGACAGGGGTGAACACTGAAGCTTTCTTT.

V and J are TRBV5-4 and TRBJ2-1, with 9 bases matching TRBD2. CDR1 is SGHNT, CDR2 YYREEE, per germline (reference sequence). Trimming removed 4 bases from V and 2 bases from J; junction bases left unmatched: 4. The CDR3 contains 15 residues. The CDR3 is CASSNKRGAYNEQFF. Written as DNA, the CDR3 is TGTGCCAGCAGCAATAAGCGGGGGGCCTACAATGAGCAGTTCTTC.

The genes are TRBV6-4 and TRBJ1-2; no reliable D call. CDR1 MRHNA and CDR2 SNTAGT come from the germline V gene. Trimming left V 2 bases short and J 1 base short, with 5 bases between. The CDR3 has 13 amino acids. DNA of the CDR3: TGTGCCAGCAGTGACGGCGGTAACTATGGCTACACCTTC. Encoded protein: CASSDGGNYGYTF.

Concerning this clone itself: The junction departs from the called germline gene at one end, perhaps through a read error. This CDR3 reads CASSLDLIRTVFF. CDR3 coding DNA: TGTGCCAGCAGCTTAGATCTGATACGGACAGTGTTCTTC. The chain is built from TRBV11-2 and TRBJ1-2, with a possible D match to TRBD1 (6 bases). CDR3 length: 13 amino acids. Germline V lookup: CDR1 SGHAT, CDR2 FQNNGV. The variable domain in full, with the rest retrieved from reference TRBV11-2 and TRBJ1-2, is EAGVAQSPRYKIIEKRQSVAFWCNPISGHATLYWYQQILGQGPKLLIQFQNNGVVDDSQLPKDRFSAERLKGVDSTLKIQPAKLEDSAVYLCASSLDLIRTVFFGSGTRLTVV.

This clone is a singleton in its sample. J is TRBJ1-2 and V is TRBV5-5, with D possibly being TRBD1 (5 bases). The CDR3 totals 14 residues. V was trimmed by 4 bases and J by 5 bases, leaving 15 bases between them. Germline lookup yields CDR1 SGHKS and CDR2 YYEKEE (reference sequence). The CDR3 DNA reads TGTGCCAGCAGCGGCGGCCCCGCAGGGTATGGCTACACCTTC. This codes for CASSGGPAGYGYTF.

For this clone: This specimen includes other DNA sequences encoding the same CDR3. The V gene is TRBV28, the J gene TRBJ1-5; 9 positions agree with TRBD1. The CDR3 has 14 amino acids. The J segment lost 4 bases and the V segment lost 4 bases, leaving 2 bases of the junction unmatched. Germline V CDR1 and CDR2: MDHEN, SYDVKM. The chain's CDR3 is CASSSGQGNQPQHF. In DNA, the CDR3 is TGTGCCAGCAGTTCCGGACAGGGGAATCAGCCCCAGCATTTT.

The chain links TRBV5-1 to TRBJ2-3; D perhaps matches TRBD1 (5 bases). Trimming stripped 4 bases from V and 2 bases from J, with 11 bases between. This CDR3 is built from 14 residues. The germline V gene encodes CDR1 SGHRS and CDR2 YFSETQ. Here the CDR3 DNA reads TGCGCCAGCAGCATGAGACAGAACACAGATACGCAGTATTTT. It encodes CASSMRQNTDTQYF.

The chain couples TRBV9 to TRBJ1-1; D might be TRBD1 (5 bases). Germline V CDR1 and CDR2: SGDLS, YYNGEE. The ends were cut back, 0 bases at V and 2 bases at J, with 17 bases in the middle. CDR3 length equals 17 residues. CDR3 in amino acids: CASSVGAWIRENTEAFF. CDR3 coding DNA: TGTGCCAGCAGCGTAGGTGCTTGGATCAGGGAAAACACTGAAGCTTTCTTT.

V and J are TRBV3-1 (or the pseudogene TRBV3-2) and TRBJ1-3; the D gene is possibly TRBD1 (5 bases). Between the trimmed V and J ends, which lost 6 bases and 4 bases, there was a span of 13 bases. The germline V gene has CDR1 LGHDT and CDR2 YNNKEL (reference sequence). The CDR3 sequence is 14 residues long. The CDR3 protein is CASRRTLTGNTIYF. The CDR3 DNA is TGTGCCAGCAGACGGACATTAACGGGAAACACCATATATTTT.